The 30 T cell receptor beta chains below come from one sample, sequenced in a study of blood T cell repertoires in COVID-19. Only in-frame clones appear in the TCRdb table, and some are missing; sequencing was by immunoSEQ multiplex PCR. The sample has about 320,000 clones, over 85% seen once. Sequenced input: PBMCs or T cells enriched from blood (not recorded which). These receptors originate from a man aged 60 to 75 who had recovered from COVID-19.

This CDR3 is CASSLSGNEQFF. The CDR3 DNA reads TGTGCCAGCAGCTTATCAGGAAATGAGCAGTTCTTC. The chain is built from TRBV7-9 and TRBJ2-1, with D hard to call. V lost 2 bases and J lost 7, with 6 bases in between. Germline assignment: CDR1 SEHNR and CDR2 FQNEAQ (reference sequence). This CDR3 region has 12 residues.

This clone was found once. This chain uses TRBV6-5 with TRBJ1-5; TRBD1 matches at 10 bases. Looked up from germline, CDR1 is MNHEY and CDR2 is SVGAGI. V shed 4 bases and J 4 bases; nucleotides not matched to a gene: 4. The CDR3 covers 15 residues. CDR3 residues: CASSLGTGVNQPQHF. Here the CDR3 DNA reads TGTGCCAGCAGTTTGGGGACAGGGGTAAATCAGCCCCAGCATTTT.

The rearrangement links TRBV28 to TRBJ1-3; tentative D call: TRBD1 (5 bases). This CDR3 is built from 14 residues. V shed 7 bases and J shed 2 bases, with 12 bases lying between them. Germline CDR1 reads MDHEN; CDR2 reads SYDVKM. In DNA form, the CDR3 reads TGTGCCAGCACCCACGGGGGGACTGGAAACACCATATATTTT. Protein: CASTHGGTGNTIYF.

The chain joins TRBV19 to TRBJ1-6, with unresolved D. Germline V gene lookup returns CDR1 LNHDA and CDR2 SQIVND (reference sequence). This CDR3 is 17 amino acids long. The V gene lost 3 bases and the J gene lost 10 bases, with 22 bases spanning the gap. The chain's CDR3 is CASSIPTGSLTGSPLHF. The CDR3, as DNA: TGTGCCAGTAGTATCCCCACTGGGTCTCTCACGGGGTCACCCCTCCACTTT.

This clone was picked up a small number of times. The chain joins TRBV18 to TRBJ2-1; the D gene is possibly TRBD2 (5 bases). Trimming stripped 0 bases from V and 4 bases from J, with 10 bases between. The CDR3 totals 15 residues. Germline V gives CDR1 KGHSH, CDR2 LQKENI. DNA for the CDR3: TGTGCCAGCTCACCACCGACTACAACTTACAATGAGCAGTTCTTC. It codes for CASSPPTTTYNEQFF.

The chain carries TRBV30 and TRBJ2-1; 14 nucleotides line up with TRBD2. The length of the CDR3 is 15 residues. V lost 4 bases, J lost 9 bases, and 8 bases stayed unmatched. Looked up from germline, CDR1 is GTSNPN and CDR2 is SVGIG (reference sequence). The CDR3 is CAWNSGTSGGGEQFF. The CDR3 DNA reads TGTGCCTGGAACTCCGGGACTAGCGGGGGAGGTGAGCAGTTCTTC.

This chain links TRBV27 with TRBJ2-7; 9 positions agree with TRBD2. Germline trimming cut 2 bases from V and 6 bases from J; bases unmatched to any gene: 5. Germline V lookup: CDR1 MNHEY, CDR2 SMNVEV (reference sequence). The CDR3 sequence is 14 residues long. The chain's CDR3 is CASSLAGGPTEQYF. DNA for the CDR3: TGTGCCAGCAGTTTAGCGGGAGGGCCGACCGAGCAGTACTTC.

The CDR3 bases are TGTGCCAGCAGCGCCAACCTACTAGCGGGGGGTGTGCAGTTCTTC. It yields the protein CASSANLLAGGVQFF. The V call is TRBV7-2, the J call TRBJ2-1, with TRBD2 matching over 12 bases. The germline gives CDR1 SGHTA, CDR2 FQGNSA. This CDR3 is built from 15 residues. J gave up 12 bases and V 5 bases, and 11 bases lay outside the gene matches.

The chain recombines TRBV15 with TRBJ1-2; 9 positions agree with TRBD1. The CDR3 runs 17 residues. J gave up 4 bases and V 2 bases, and 11 bases lay outside the gene matches. Germline V gene lookup returns CDR1 LNHNV and CDR2 YYDKDF (reference sequence). Here the CDR3 reads CATSRYRDRDRFYGYTF. The CDR3 region has the DNA TGTGCCACCAGCAGATACCGGGACAGGGATCGGTTCTATGGCTACACCTTC.

The gene calls are TRBV5-1 and TRBJ2-7, with D tentatively TRBD1 (6 bases). Trimming stripped 0 bases from V and 0 bases from J, with 25 bases between. The CDR3 runs to 20 residues. The germline gives CDR1 SGHRS, CDR2 YFSETQ. CDR3 DNA: TGCGCCAGCAGCTTGGCAGGAACAGGGAACCGGCGGGTGAGCTCCTACGAGCAGTACTTC. This codes for CASSLAGTGNRRVSSYEQYF.

The J gene is TRBJ2-4, the V gene TRBV18; TRBD2 might be the D (5 bases). Germline lookup yields CDR1 KGHSH and CDR2 LQKENI. Trimming left V 5 bases short and J 0 bases short, with 17 bases between. This CDR3 has 17 amino acids. DNA of the CDR3: TGTGCCAGCTCAGCAGCGGTCGGCGTACTAGCCAAAAACATTCAGTACTTC. Protein: CASSAAVGVLAKNIQYF.

The V and J genes are TRBV30 and TRBJ2-5, with 10 nucleotides matching TRBD1. Per germline, CDR1 GTSNPN and CDR2 SVGIG (reference sequence). The CDR3 is made up of 17 amino acids. The trim removed 3 bases at V and 1 base at J, leaving 11 bases unmatched. CDR3 residues: CAWSTGTGVGIQETQYF. CDR3 DNA sequence: TGTGCCTGGAGCACCGGGACAGGGGTTGGCATCCAAGAGACCCAGTACTTC.

The chain has TRBV5-6 and TRBJ2-7; 7 bases fit TRBD2. Trimming removed 4 bases from V and 4 bases from J; junction bases left unmatched: 14. The CDR3 has 16 amino acids. Looked up from germline, CDR1 is SGHDT and CDR2 is YYEEEE. The CDR3 bases are TGTGCCAGCAGCACCCGCCTCTCTAGCGGACCATACGAGCAGTACTTC. Translation gives CASSTRLSSGPYEQYF.

The chain carries TRBV4-1 and TRBJ2-5, with D possibly TRBD1 on 6 matching bases. CDR1 MGHRA and CDR2 YSYEKL come from the germline V gene. The CDR3 has 14 residues. The V end lost 1 base, the J end lost 1 base, and 7 bases lay between the germline ends. The CDR3 sequence is CASSQGQAQETQYF. DNA for the CDR3: TGCGCCAGCAGCCAAGGACAGGCCCAAGAGACCCAGTACTTC.

The chain has TRBV3-1 (or the pseudogene TRBV3-2) and TRBJ2-1, with TRBD1 matching over 7 bases. CDR1 is LGHDT and CDR2 is YNNKEL in the germline V gene (reference sequence). The CDR3 spans 19 residues. V trimming: 0 bases; J trimming: 3 bases; junction bases outside the gene matches: 14. The CDR3 spells CASSQERIGGAGIYNEQFF. The CDR3 DNA reads TGTGCCAGCAGCCAAGAAAGGATAGGGGGCGCTGGGATCTACAATGAGCAGTTCTTC.

The chain carries TRBV29-1 and TRBJ2-3; 11 bases map to TRBD2. The CDR3 contains 15 residues. The germline gives CDR1 SQVTM, CDR2 ANQGSEA. V lost 6 bases and J lost 5; bases outside the gene matches: 10. The chain's CDR3 is CSVRISGGALDTQYF. The CDR3 DNA sequence: TGCAGCGTGAGAATTAGCGGGGGGGCATTAGATACGCAGTATTTT.

The rearrangement uses TRBV5-1 and TRBJ2-1; 9 positions agree with TRBD2. After removal of 6 bases from V and 3 bases from J, the junction contained 16 bases not matched to a gene. The CDR3 runs to 18 residues. Germline CDR1 and CDR2: SGHRS and YFSETQ. In nucleotides, the CDR3 is TGCGCCAGCAACTCTGGGTGGGTGACTAGCGGCCACTACAATGAGCAGTTCTTC. This encodes CASNSGWVTSGHYNEQFF.

This chain connects TRBV15 to TRBJ1-6; D unresolved. The germline V and J ends were trimmed by 5 bases and 7 bases, with 9 bases remaining between them. The germline gives CDR1 LNHNV, CDR2 YYDKDF (reference sequence). This CDR3 comprises 13 residues. In nucleotides, the CDR3 is TGTGCCACCAGCGGCAGACTCAATTCACCCCTCCACTTT. This sequence encodes CATSGRLNSPLHF.

The chain uses TRBV7-9 and TRBJ2-1; 7 bases map to TRBD1. Germline V gene sequence: CDR1 SEHNR, CDR2 FQNEAQ (reference sequence). With V trimmed by 5 bases and J by 4 bases, 8 bases remained unmatched. This CDR3 spans 15 amino acids. The CDR3 region is CASSRDRSLYNEQFF. The CDR3 DNA is TGTGCCAGCAGCCGGGACAGAAGCCTATACAATGAGCAGTTCTTC. The complete variable domain, with remaining parts taken from reference TRBV7-9 and TRBJ2-1, reads DTGVSQNPRHKITKRGQNVTFRCDPISEHNRLYWYRQTLGQGPEFLTYFQNEAQLEKSRLLSDRFSAERPKGSFSTLEIQRTEQGDSAMYLCASSRDRSLYNEQFFGPGTRLTVL.

The V call is TRBV30, the J call TRBJ2-7; 9 bases are a match to TRBD1. The trim removed 7 bases at V and 7 bases at J, leaving 8 bases unmatched. Germline V gene data show CDR1 as GTSNPN and CDR2 as SVGIG (reference sequence). The CDR3 runs to 12 residues. CDR3 coding DNA: TGTGCCTCTAACAGGGGGCTAGGAGAGCAGTACTTC. Residues: CASNRGLGEQYF.

The chain couples TRBV30 to TRBJ1-5; D gene ambiguous. This CDR3 has 13 residues. V shed 1 base and J shed 5 bases, with 9 bases lying between them. Germline-derived CDR1 and CDR2 are GTSNPN and SVGIG (reference sequence). CDR3 sequence (DNA): TGTGCCTGGAGTGGGAACAGCTATCAGCCCCAGCATTTT. As protein: CAWSGNSYQPQHF.

This clone was picked up a small number of times. This chain connects TRBV6-5 to TRBJ2-1, with 9 bases aligning to TRBD2. The V and J ends lost 6 bases and 7 bases, in that order; junction bases with no gene match: 10. This CDR3 is 15 amino acids long. The germline CDR1 and CDR2 sequences are MNHEY and SVGAGI. This chain's CDR3 is CASRRGREGRNEQFF. CDR3 sequence (DNA): TGTGCCAGCAGAAGGGGGCGGGAGGGGCGTAATGAGCAGTTCTTC.

The rearrangement uses TRBV24-1 and TRBJ1-4; D remains ambiguous. From germline, CDR1 is KGHDR and CDR2 SFDVKD. Trimming cost V 1 base and J 8 bases, with 4 bases left between them. This CDR3 is 12 amino acids long. In nucleotides, the CDR3 is TGTGCCACCAGTGATTTCGGGGAAAAACTGTTTTTT. Translation gives CATSDFGEKLFF.

The gene calls are TRBV9 and TRBJ1-4, with D maybe TRBD1 (5 bases). Germline-derived CDR1 and CDR2 are SGDLS and YYNGEE. The CDR3 spans 14 residues. V gave up 3 bases and J gave up 2 bases, with 8 bases separating them. For the CDR3, the DNA is TGTGCCAGCAGCGAGGGGTTGACTAATGAAAAACTGTTTTTT. Its protein product is CASSEGLTNEKLFF.

The V and J genes are TRBV18 and TRBJ2-3; D remains unclear. CDR3 length: 14 amino acids. Deletions cut 1 base from V and 4 bases from J, with 9 bases between. The germline V gene has CDR1 KGHSH and CDR2 LQKENI. CDR3: CASSPRTDPDTQYF. The CDR3 DNA reads TGTGCCAGCTCACCACGTACAGACCCAGATACGCAGTATTTT.

The gene calls are TRBV27 and TRBJ1-5, with 11 bases aligning to TRBD1. The germline V gene has CDR1 MNHEY and CDR2 SMNVEV (reference sequence). V shed 4 bases, J shed 7 bases, and the junction held 0 bases outside the gene matches. CDR3 length: 13 residues. CDR3 protein: CASSWTGGQPQHF. For the CDR3, the DNA is TGTGCCAGCAGTTGGACAGGGGGCCAGCCCCAGCATTTT.

V is TRBV5-1 and J is TRBJ2-1, with D hard to call. Trimming stripped 1 base from V and 4 bases from J, with 12 bases between. The length of the CDR3 is 15 residues. Germline loops: CDR1 SGHRS, CDR2 YFSETQ. Written as DNA, the CDR3 is TGCGCCAGCAGCTTGTCCAGACCAGGATACAATGAGCAGTTCTTC. Protein: CASSLSRPGYNEQFF.

This chain uses TRBV6-1 with TRBJ1-5; no definite D call. Germline V lookup: CDR1 MNHNS, CDR2 SASEGT. V was trimmed by 2 bases and J by 6 bases, leaving 17 bases between them. This CDR3 is built from 16 residues. CDR3 loop: CASSESEYLPGQPQHF. The CDR3 nucleotides are TGTGCCAGCAGTGAATCAGAGTACCTTCCGGGTCAGCCCCAGCATTTT.

The J gene is TRBJ2-7, the V gene TRBV5-1; 7 bases map to TRBD1. The J segment lost 2 bases and the V segment lost 4 bases, leaving 6 bases of the junction unmatched. Per germline, CDR1 SGHRS and CDR2 YFSETQ. The CDR3 has 14 residues. CDR3 coding DNA: TGCGCCAGCAGCCGAGGGACAGATCCCTACGAGCAGTACTTC. Translation: CASSRGTDPYEQYF.

The chain has TRBV11-2 and TRBJ1-6, with 9 positions matching TRBD1. J lost 9 bases, V lost 7 bases, and 10 bases had no gene match. Germline CDR1 and CDR2: SGHAT and FQNNGV. This CDR3 region has 15 residues. CDR3 sequence: CASTDTGTGSSPLHF. The DNA of the CDR3 is TGTGCCAGCACCGACACCGGGACAGGGAGTTCACCCCTCCACTTT.